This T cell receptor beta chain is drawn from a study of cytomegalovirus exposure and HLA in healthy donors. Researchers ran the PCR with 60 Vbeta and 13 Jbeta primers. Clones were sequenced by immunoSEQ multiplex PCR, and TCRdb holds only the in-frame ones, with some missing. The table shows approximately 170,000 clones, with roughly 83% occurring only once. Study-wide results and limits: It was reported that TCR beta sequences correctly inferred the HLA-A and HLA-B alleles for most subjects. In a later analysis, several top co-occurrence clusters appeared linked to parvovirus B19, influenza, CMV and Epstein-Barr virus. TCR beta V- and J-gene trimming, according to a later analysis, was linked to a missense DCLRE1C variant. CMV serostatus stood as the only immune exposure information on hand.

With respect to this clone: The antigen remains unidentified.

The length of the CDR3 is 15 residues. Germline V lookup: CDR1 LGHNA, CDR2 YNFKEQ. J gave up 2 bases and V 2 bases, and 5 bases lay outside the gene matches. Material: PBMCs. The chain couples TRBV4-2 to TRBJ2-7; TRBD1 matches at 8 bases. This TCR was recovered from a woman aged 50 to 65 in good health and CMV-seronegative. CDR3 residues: CASSQFRDRPYEQYF. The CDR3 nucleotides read TGTGCCAGCAGCCAATTCCGGGACAGGCCCTACGAGCAGTACTTC.